The entry below describes one T cell receptor (beta chain). Its specificity is not known. These data are taken from a study of T cells in Graves' hyperthyroidism and ophthalmopathy. Germline CDR1 is SQVTM and CDR2 is ANQGSEA. Trimming pared 2 bases from V and 0 bases from J, leaving 7 bases between. The CDR3 sequence is 13 residues long. General study points: Stable hyperthyroidism was told apart from ophthalmopathy by a model built on 13 V-J features. Most thyroid clonotypes with frequency above 0.001 were detected in blood.

Amplification yielded TCR beta CDR3 regions, with RNA transcripts as the source. TCR CDR3 underwent first-round RT-PCR with the HTBI primer set. TCRdb re-called the multiplex PCR reads through MiXCR, storing one row per CDR3 protein. The sample lists a few hundred thousand distinct CDR3 sequences; approximately 13% were seen once. Uncontrolled infection, other autoimmune disease, pregnancy or lactation barred patients from enrollment. The blood sample was taken at first hyperthyroidism diagnosis, before any ophthalmopathy symptoms. This clonotype was sampled from a man aged 25-40 years with Graves' hyperthyroidism that later progressed to Graves' ophthalmopathy. Sequenced: blood. V usage is TRBV29-1 and J usage is TRBJ1-1; D is uncertain. The CDR3 region has the DNA TGCAGCGTTGAAAAGGAATTGAACACTGAAGCTTTCTTT. The encoded protein is CSVEKELNTEAFF.